The next 32 T cell receptor beta chains were all read from a single sample in a study of cytomegalovirus exposure and HLA in healthy donors. Sequenced by immunoSEQ multiplex PCR; TCRdb stores in-frame clones only, minus some. This table holds some 210,000 clones, 70% to 90% found once. Sequenced material: PBMCs. These receptors were taken from a young woman in good health and CMV-seronegative.

The chain uses TRBV19 and TRBJ1-2, with 8 bases fitting TRBD1. This CDR3 is built from 14 residues. Germline CDR1 is LNHDA and CDR2 is SQIVND (reference sequence). The trim removed 5 bases at V and 7 bases at J, leaving 9 bases unmatched. The DNA for the CDR3 is TGTGCCAGTAGTGCTAGGCAGGGGGCGATTGGCTACACCTTC. It encodes CASSARQGAIGYTF.

The chain uses TRBV29-1 and TRBJ2-1; no clear D. Germline assignment: CDR1 SQVTM and CDR2 ANQGSEA. The CDR3 length is 16 residues. The V and J ends lost 1 base and 0 bases respectively, with 13 bases between them. CDR3 protein: CSVEGGTGFSYNEQFF. The CDR3 bases are TGCAGCGTTGAAGGCGGCACCGGATTCTCCTACAATGAGCAGTTCTTC.

V and J are TRBV28 and TRBJ2-5, with no clear D. Trimming took off 4 bases at V and 5 bases at J, with 11 bases between the two ends. The CDR3 spans 13 residues. Germline lookup yields CDR1 MDHEN and CDR2 SYDVKM. The CDR3 is CASSSASKETQYF. For the CDR3, the DNA is TGTGCCAGCAGTTCGGCTAGTAAGGAGACCCAGTACTTC.

The rearrangement uses TRBV11-2 and TRBJ2-7, with D possibly being TRBD1 (7 bases). Germline CDR1 SGHAT, CDR2 FQNNGV. This CDR3 contains 15 residues. V was pared by 0 bases and J by 5 bases, with 14 bases between. CDR3 sequence reads: CASSLDRGAYHEQYF. As DNA, the CDR3 is TGTGCCAGCAGCTTAGACAGGGGGGCCTATCACGAGCAGTACTTC.

This clone was seen a handful of times. This CDR3 is CALGRAYNSPLHF. The DNA for the CDR3 is TGTGCCCTTGGACGGGCGTATAATTCACCCCTCCACTTT. This chain connects TRBV30 to TRBJ1-6, with unresolved D. Trimming left V 8 bases short and J 4 bases short, with 12 bases between. The germline V gene has CDR1 GTSNPN and CDR2 SVGIG (reference sequence). The CDR3 covers 13 residues.

V and J are TRBV6-5 and TRBJ1-2, with D maybe TRBD1 (5 bases). The length of the CDR3 is 15 residues. With 10 bases removed from V and 4 bases from J, the gap between germline ends came to 22 bases. The germline CDR1 and CDR2 sequences are MNHEY and SVGAGI. CDR3 nucleotides: TGTGCCACCCTAAGGGACTCCCGAGGGGTCTATGGCTACACCTTC. This gives the protein CATLRDSRGVYGYTF.

The chain uses TRBV9 and TRBJ1-1, with no clear D. V was cut by 3 bases and J by 5 bases, with 14 bases left in between. Germline V CDR1 and CDR2: SGDLS, YYNGEE. CDR3 length equals 14 residues. CDR3 sequence (DNA): TGTGCCAGCAGCGGAGGGAGTACGGAGACTGAAGCTTTCTTT. It yields the protein CASSGGSTETEAFF.

The chain couples TRBV15 to TRBJ1-2, with D possibly being TRBD1 (5 bases). The V end was cut by 5 bases, the J end by 4 bases, with 11 bases between. CDR1 and CDR2 (germline): LNHNV, YYDKDF (reference sequence). This CDR3 has 13 amino acids. The CDR3 DNA reads as TGTGCCACCAGCCCGGGACTGACCTATGGCTACACCTTC. Translated: CATSPGLTYGYTF.

At least ten counts were recorded for this clone. The rearrangement uses TRBV5-4 and TRBJ2-2; 9 positions agree with TRBD1. The V gene end was trimmed by 1 base and the J gene end by 1 base; junction bases not matched to a gene: 2. CDR3 size: 16 residues. Germline-derived CDR1 and CDR2 are SGHNT and YYREEE (reference sequence). The CDR3 is CASSLWTGVNTGELFF. CDR3 DNA sequence: TGTGCCAGCAGCTTGTGGACAGGGGTGAACACCGGGGAGCTGTTTTTT.

The V gene is TRBV4-1, the J gene TRBJ2-1; 12 bases fit TRBD2. Germline V gene lookup returns CDR1 MGHRA and CDR2 YSYEKL. J gave up 8 bases and V 4 bases, and 9 bases lay outside the gene matches. The CDR3 is made up of 16 amino acids. This chain's CDR3 is CASSRPLTSGSDEQFF. DNA for the CDR3: TGCGCCAGCAGCCGGCCCCTGACTAGCGGGAGCGATGAGCAGTTCTTC.

The CDR3 here is CASSLVPGARPQHF. In nucleotides, the CDR3 is TGCGCCAGCAGCTTGGTGCCGGGGGCCCGGCCCCAGCATTTT. This chain links TRBV5-1 with TRBJ1-5; maybe TRBD1 (6 bases). The CDR3 has 14 amino acids. Germline V CDR1 and CDR2: SGHRS, YFSETQ. V lost 0 bases to trimming and J lost 9 bases, with 13 bases between them.

The J gene is TRBJ1-4, the V gene TRBV6-5; D unresolved. Germline loops: CDR1 MNHEY, CDR2 SVGAGI. The V gene lost 4 bases and the J gene lost 2 bases, with 8 bases spanning the gap. CDR3 length equals 14 residues. The CDR3 is CASSLGRTNEKLFF. In DNA, the CDR3 is TGTGCCAGCAGTTTGGGTAGGACTAATGAAAAACTGTTTTTT.

This chain links TRBV2 with TRBJ2-7; maybe TRBD1 (6 bases). Trimming took off 9 bases at V and 3 bases at J, with 18 bases between the two ends. The CDR3 covers 14 residues. Germline lookup yields CDR1 SNHLY and CDR2 FYNNEI. The CDR3 sequence is CASLSGDKNYEQYF. CDR3 coding DNA: TGTGCCAGTCTTAGTGGGGACAAGAACTACGAGCAGTACTTC.

V usage is TRBV1 and J usage is TRBJ2-3; TRBD2, the table's D call, lacks a check against the DNA. TRBV1 is designated a pseudogene. The CDR3 is 15 residues long. The CDR3 DNA is TGCACCAGCAGTACTAGCGGGAGTAGCACAGATACGCAGTATTTT. Encoded protein: CTSSTSGSSTDTQYF.

This rearrangement joins TRBV10-3 to TRBJ2-7; D not resolved. With 6 bases removed from V and 3 bases from J, the gap between germline ends came to 15 bases. Looked up from germline, CDR1 is ENHRY and CDR2 is SYGVKD. The CDR3 extends over 14 amino acids. The CDR3 DNA sequence: TGTGCCATCAGCCCCGACAAGGCCAACTACGAGCAGTACTTC. Translation gives CAISPDKANYEQYF.

The J gene is TRBJ2-7, the V gene TRBV6-1; TRBD1 matches 7 bases. This CDR3 contains 15 residues. Looked up from germline, CDR1 is MNHNS and CDR2 is SASEGT. The ends lost 7 bases at V and 0 bases at J; junction bases unmatched: 9. The DNA for the CDR3 is TGTGCCAGCATCTGGGACAGACGTAGCTCCTACGAGCAGTACTTC. This gives the protein CASIWDRRSSYEQYF.

The chain links TRBV19 to TRBJ2-7; TRBD2 aligns across 7 bases. Losses at the gene ends were 5 bases for V and 7 bases for J; bases not matched to a gene: 14. Germline CDR1 and CDR2: LNHDA and SQIVND (reference sequence). CDR3 size: 15 residues. CDR3 residues: CASSPPGAGVGEQYF. DNA of the CDR3: TGTGCCAGTAGTCCCCCCGGTGCGGGAGTGGGAGAGCAGTACTTC. Full variable domain (outside the CDR3, taken from reference TRBV19 and TRBJ2-7): DGGITQSPKYLFRKEGQNVTLSCEQNLNHDAMYWYRQDPGQGLRLIYYSQIVNDFQKGDIAEGYSVSREKKESFPLTVTSAQKNPTAFYLCASSPPGAGVGEQYFGPGTRLTVT.

The rearrangement joins TRBV27 to TRBJ2-1; 9 nucleotides agree with TRBD2. V shed 4 bases, J shed 8 bases, and the junction held 9 bases outside the gene matches. The CDR3 sequence is 15 residues long. Per germline, CDR1 MNHEY and CDR2 SMNVEV (reference sequence). CDR3 residues: CASSYPASGTDEQFF. The CDR3 region has the DNA TGTGCCAGCAGTTATCCGGCTAGCGGGACCGATGAGCAGTTCTTC.

The chain employs TRBV6-1 and TRBJ2-1; tentative D call: TRBD1 (6 bases). Per the germline V gene, CDR1 is MNHNS and CDR2 is SASEGT. The CDR3 consists of 13 residues. V dropped 8 bases and J dropped 4 bases, with 12 bases sitting between them. DNA of the CDR3: TGTGCCAGCCGAAGGGACAAATACAATGAGCAGTTCTTC. It specifies CASRRDKYNEQFF.

This clone was picked up one time. This rearrangement joins TRBV5-4 to TRBJ1-2; no firm D call. The CDR3 extends over 13 amino acids. The germline CDR1 and CDR2 sequences are SGHNT and YYREEE (reference sequence). The V and J ends lost 0 bases and 5 bases respectively, with 8 bases between them. The CDR3 reads CASSLVGQYGYTF. Written as DNA, the CDR3 is TGTGCCAGCAGCTTGGTCGGCCAATATGGCTACACCTTC. The full variable domain, its missing parts supplied by reference TRBV5-4 and TRBJ1-2, is ETGVTQSPTHLIKTRGQQVTLRCSSQSGHNTVSWYQQALGQGPQFIFQYYREEENGRGNFPPRFSGLQFPNYSSELNVNALELDDSALYLCASSLVGQYGYTFGSGTRLTVV.

The sample holds a few counts of this clone. The gene calls are TRBV5-1 and TRBJ2-7; D is uncertain. V lost 7 bases, J lost 3 bases, and 14 bases lay in between. The germline gives CDR1 SGHRS, CDR2 YFSETQ. The CDR3 extends over 13 amino acids. The CDR3 reads CASRPMEGYEQYF. DNA for the CDR3: TGCGCCAGCCGCCCGATGGAAGGCTACGAGCAGTACTTC.

This rearrangement joins TRBV12-5 to TRBJ1-2, with D unresolved. The V end lost 0 bases, the J end lost 8 bases, and 13 bases lay between the germline ends. The CDR3 extends over 14 amino acids. CDR1 is LGHNT and CDR2 is FRNRAP in the germline V gene. CDR3 sequence: CASGLVPGPQGYTF. CDR3 DNA sequence: TGTGCTAGTGGTTTGGTACCCGGACCGCAAGGCTACACCTTC.

The V gene is TRBV29-1, the J gene TRBJ2-2; 10 positions agree with TRBD2. The CDR3 is 15 residues long. The germline gives CDR1 SQVTM, CDR2 ANQGSEA. V was pared by 5 bases and J by 0 bases, with 3 bases of the junction left unmatched. The CDR3 DNA reads TGCAGCGTTCTCGGACTAGCGGCGAACACCGGGGAGCTGTTTTTT. Translation: CSVLGLAANTGELFF.

CDR3 sequence: CASSQQGFGSNQPQHF. The CDR3 DNA reads TGCGCCAGCAGCCAACAGGGGTTTGGGAGCAATCAGCCCCAGCATTTT. The chain employs TRBV4-1 and TRBJ1-5; D may be TRBD1 (6 bases). Per germline, CDR1 MGHRA and CDR2 YSYEKL. CDR3 size: 16 residues. Trimming cost V 2 bases and J 1 base, with 12 bases left between them.

The chain links TRBV29-1 to TRBJ1-2, with D hard to call. V lost 7 bases, J lost 2 bases, and 20 bases lay in between. The germline V gene has CDR1 SQVTM and CDR2 ANQGSEA. CDR3 length equals 15 residues. CDR3 sequence (DNA): TGCAGCGCCCTCCCCGACCGCCTGCTGAACTATGGCTACACCTTC. Translating it yields CSALPDRLLNYGYTF.

The rearrangement joins TRBV7-9 to TRBJ1-2; D not resolved. Germline CDR1 is SEHNR and CDR2 is FQNEAQ (reference sequence). This CDR3 contains 11 residues. V was pared by 4 bases and J by 11 bases, with 11 bases between. The chain's CDR3 is CASSSVDRYTF. DNA for the CDR3: TGTGCCAGCAGCTCCGTCGACCGGTACACCTTC. Together with reference TRBV7-9 and TRBJ1-2, the CDR3 gives the full variable domain: DTGVSQNPRHKITKRGQNVTFRCDPISEHNRLYWYRQTLGQGPEFLTYFQNEAQLEKSRLLSDRFSAERPKGSFSTLEIQRTEQGDSAMYLCASSSVDRYTFGSGTRLTVV.

J is TRBJ2-1 and V is TRBV28; D is unresolved. The V gene lost 4 bases and the J gene lost 5 bases, with 15 bases spanning the gap. Germline loops: CDR1 MDHEN, CDR2 SYDVKM. The CDR3 totals 15 residues. The CDR3 spells CASSSPSRPHNEQFF. As DNA, the CDR3 is TGTGCCAGCAGTTCCCCCAGTCGGCCTCACAATGAGCAGTTCTTC.

This sequence joins TRBV10-3 and TRBJ2-7; possible D gene TRBD2, 8 bases. Trimming shortened V by 8 bases and J by 5 bases, and 13 bases separated the two germline ends. Germline V gene sequence: CDR1 ENHRY, CDR2 SYGVKD. CDR3 length: 12 amino acids. CDR3 in amino acids: CAISGGGDEQYF. CDR3 nucleotides: TGTGCCATCTCGGGAGGGGGCGACGAGCAGTACTTC.

The table lists this clone with a few counts. This rearrangement joins TRBV18 to TRBJ2-1, with D uncertain. This CDR3 has 15 residues. CDR1 and CDR2 from the germline V gene are KGHSH and LQKENI. Trimming pared 4 bases from V and 2 bases from J, leaving 12 bases between. The CDR3 DNA is TGTGCCAGCTCACTAAGGGCTCCCCCCTACAATGAGCAGTTCTTC. It translates to CASSLRAPPYNEQFF. The full variable domain, completed using reference TRBV18 and TRBJ2-1, is NAGVMQNPRHLVRRRGQEARLRCSPMKGHSHVYWYRQLPEEGLKFMVYLQKENIIDESGMPKERFSAEFPKEGPSILRIQQVVRGDSAAYFCASSLRAPPYNEQFFGPGTRLTVL.

CDR3 DNA sequence: TGTGCCAGCAGTCCAGGGCGAGCAGACACTGAAGCTTTCTTT. This gives the protein CASSPGRADTEAFF. The V call is TRBV27, the J call TRBJ1-1, with a weak D call TRBD1 (5 bases). Germline lookup yields CDR1 MNHEY and CDR2 SMNVEV (reference sequence). The CDR3 consists of 14 residues. The V and J ends lost 5 bases and 3 bases respectively, with 13 bases between them.

The chain employs TRBV5-1 and TRBJ1-1; TRBD1 matches at 8 bases. The CDR3 covers 17 residues. V lost 4 bases, J lost 0 bases, and 11 bases stayed unmatched. The V gene's germline CDR1 is SGHRS and CDR2 YFSETQ. The CDR3: CASSGGGTGRLNTEAFF. The CDR3 coding sequence is TGCGCCAGCAGCGGGGGTGGGACAGGACGTTTGAACACTGAAGCTTTCTTT. Full variable domain (outside the CDR3, taken from reference TRBV5-1 and TRBJ1-1): KAGVTQTPRYLIKTRGQQVTLSCSPISGHRSVSWYQQTPGQGLQFLFEYFSETQRNKGNFPGRFSGRQFSNSRSEMNVSTLELGDSALYLCASSGGGTGRLNTEAFFGQGTRLTVV.

This clone was seen a few times. The CDR3 region is CASSLLGGTYF. Here the CDR3 DNA reads TGTGCCAGCAGCTTATTGGGGGGGACGTACTTC. V and J are TRBV7-8 and TRBJ2-7; 7 positions match TRBD2. Germline V gene lookup returns CDR1 SGHVS and CDR2 FQNEAQ. Unmatched junction bases numbered 4, after V lost 2 bases and J lost 12 bases. The CDR3 spans 11 residues.